Shown below are 28 T cell receptor beta chains from a single sample sequenced in a study of blood T cell repertoires in COVID-19. Assay: immunoSEQ multiplex PCR; the TCRdb copy retains only in-frame clones and omits some. The table includes around 100,000 clones, roughly 90% detected once. What was sequenced was peripheral blood. These receptor sequences come from a woman aged 60-70 years with acute or convalescent COVID-19.

This chain links TRBV5-3 with TRBJ2-1; 8 bases are a match to TRBD2. TRBV5-3 is given ORF status, its function remaining uncertain. The CDR3 runs to 15 residues. V shed 5 bases and J 7 bases; nucleotides not matched to a gene: 11. Here the CDR3 reads CARRTGRGAQNEQFF. The DNA for the CDR3 is TGTGCCAGAAGAACCGGGAGGGGGGCCCAAAATGAGCAGTTCTTC.

The chain uses TRBV6-5 and TRBJ2-3, with 10 bases matching TRBD2. Germline assignment: CDR1 MNHEY and CDR2 SVGAGI. V trimming: 6 bases; J trimming: 3 bases; junction bases outside the gene matches: 3. The CDR3 consists of 14 residues. Written as DNA, the CDR3 is TGTGCCAGCAGCGTAGCGGGAGGAACAGATACGCAGTATTTT. Translating it yields CASSVAGGTDTQYF.

The chain has TRBV7-8 and TRBJ2-3; D may be TRBD2 (6 bases). CDR1 and CDR2 (germline): SGHVS, FQNEAQ. CDR3 length: 14 residues. The V end lost 1 base, the J end lost 4 bases, and 9 bases lay between the germline ends. CDR3 bases: TGTGCCAGCAGCTTAGGACTAGTAGCAGATACGCAGTATTTT. Its translation is CASSLGLVADTQYF.

The V and J genes are TRBV9 and TRBJ2-3; TRBD2 aligns across 16 bases. Germline V gene sequence: CDR1 SGDLS, CDR2 YYNGEE. This CDR3 has 20 amino acids. J was trimmed by 2 bases and V by 3 bases; bases with no gene match: 12. Here the CDR3 reads CASSARSPGLAGGVTDTQYF. The DNA of the CDR3 is TGTGCCAGCAGCGCCAGGAGTCCGGGACTAGCGGGAGGGGTCACAGATACGCAGTATTTT.

The chain employs TRBV6-6 and TRBJ1-1; no definite D call. Between the trimmed V and J ends, which lost 6 bases and 10 bases, there was a span of 9 bases. There are 10 residues in the CDR3. The germline V gene encodes CDR1 MNHNY and CDR2 SVGAGI (reference sequence). As DNA, the CDR3 is TGTGCCAGCAGAGACATGGGAGCTTTCTTT. Protein: CASRDMGAFF.

This clone showed up just once. The chain is built from TRBV6-5 and TRBJ2-1; perhaps TRBD2 as D (6 bases). With 6 bases removed from V and 4 bases from J, the gap between germline ends came to 10 bases. Germline-derived CDR1 and CDR2 are MNHEY and SVGAGI. The CDR3 has 13 residues. This chain's CDR3 is CASSRSGYNEQFF. CDR3 sequence (DNA): TGTGCCAGCAGCCGTAGCGGTTACAATGAGCAGTTCTTC.

This clone was seen only once. The chain has TRBV10-3 and TRBJ2-2; D is possibly TRBD2 (6 bases). The germline V and J ends were trimmed by 10 bases and 8 bases, with 20 bases remaining between them. Germline lookup yields CDR1 ENHRY and CDR2 SYGVKD. The CDR3 loop spans 14 amino acids. The CDR3 nucleotides are TGTGCCACTGCGGGACCTTACAGTCCTGGGGAGCTGTTTTTT. Protein product: CATAGPYSPGELFF.

The chain employs TRBV7-6 and TRBJ2-5, with TRBD1 identical over 7 bases. CDR3 length: 16 amino acids. The V gene end was trimmed by 1 base and the J gene end by 5 bases; junction bases not matched to a gene: 10. From germline, CDR1 is SGHVS and CDR2 FNYEAQ. The CDR3, as DNA: TGTGCCAGCAGCTTAGTAGTAGGGGGCGGCCCCGAGACCCAGTACTTC. Translated: CASSLVVGGGPETQYF. Based on the CDR3 plus reference TRBV7-6 and TRBJ2-5, the full variable domain is GAGVSQSPRYKVTKRGQDVALRCDPISGHVSLYWYRQALGQGPEFLTYFNYEAQQDKSGLPNDRFSAERPEGSISTLTIQRTEQRDSAMYRCASSLVVGGGPETQYFGPGTRLLVL.

This rearrangement joins TRBV27 to TRBJ2-7; 11 nucleotides agree with TRBD2. V trimming: 5 bases; J trimming: 4 bases; junction bases outside the gene matches: 10. CDR1 MNHEY and CDR2 SMNVEV come from the germline V gene (reference sequence). The CDR3 contains 16 residues. CDR3 sequence: CASSPPRASGRYEQYF. CDR3 nucleotide sequence: TGTGCCAGCAGTCCCCCGCGTGCTAGCGGGAGGTACGAGCAGTACTTC.

The rearrangement uses TRBV10-1 and TRBJ2-6; D is uncertain. The CDR3 sequence is 16 residues long. V gave up 3 bases and J gave up 0 bases, with 9 bases separating them. CDR1 and CDR2 from the germline V gene are WNHNN and SYGVQD (reference sequence). CDR3 region: CASSDPYFSGANVLTF. The DNA for the CDR3 is TGCGCCAGCAGTGACCCTTACTTCTCTGGGGCCAACGTCCTGACTTTC.

The chain has TRBV7-3 and TRBJ2-1; no clear D. The V end lost 3 bases, the J end lost 0 bases, and 9 bases lay between the germline ends. The CDR3 has 15 amino acids. CDR1 and CDR2 from the germline V gene are SGHTA and FQGTGA. The CDR3 DNA reads TGTGCCAGCAGCTTTTCCGGTATCTCCTACAATGAGCAGTTCTTC. It yields the protein CASSFSGISYNEQFF.

The CDR3 DNA reads TGTGCCAGCAGCGTAGGGGGCGGGAGAGGAGATGAGCAGTTCTTC. Protein sequence: CASSVGGGRGDEQFF. V and J are TRBV9 and TRBJ2-1, with 7 bases fitting TRBD2. Germline assignment: CDR1 SGDLS and CDR2 YYNGEE. The trim removed 0 bases at V and 8 bases at J, leaving 8 bases unmatched. CDR3 size: 15 residues.

The chain couples TRBV7-2 to TRBJ1-2; TRBD1 matches at 8 bases. The V gene's germline CDR1 is SGHTA and CDR2 FQGNSA. J gave up 10 bases and V 5 bases, and 21 bases lay outside the gene matches. There are 17 residues in the CDR3. For the CDR3, the DNA is TGTGCCAGCAGCCTGTTTCCTACCGGGACAGGCGGAATAGTCTACACCTTC. Protein: CASSLFPTGTGGIVYTF.

As regards this clone: The junction departs from germline at one end; a sequencing error may be responsible. The gene calls are TRBV20-1 and TRBJ1-3; 9 bases fit TRBD1. The CDR3 consists of 11 residues. Germline CDR1 and CDR2: DFQATT and SNEGSKA (reference sequence). The CDR3 reads CSARDRDREDF. CDR3 nucleotide sequence: TGCAGTGCTAGAGACCGGGACAGGGAGGATTTT.

V is TRBV18 and J is TRBJ2-5; D is possibly TRBD1 (5 bases). CDR1 and CDR2 (germline): KGHSH, LQKENI. V gave up 2 bases and J gave up 7 bases, with 17 bases separating them. The CDR3 runs 15 residues. The CDR3: CASSPFQTDVGTQYF. Here the CDR3 DNA reads TGTGCCAGCTCACCATTCCAGACAGACGTGGGGACCCAGTACTTC.

The V and J genes are TRBV19 and TRBJ1-1; D gene unclear. Trimming pared 8 bases from V and 4 bases from J, leaving 11 bases between. The germline CDR1 and CDR2 sequences are LNHDA and SQIVND (reference sequence). This CDR3 is 12 amino acids long. CDR3 sequence reads: CASSDGLTEAFF. In DNA, the CDR3 is TGTGCCAGTTCTGACGGACTCACTGAAGCTTTCTTT.

In this sample, this clone turned up once. CDR3: CASSRRSRGKDYGYTF. As DNA, the CDR3 is TGTGCCAGCAGCCGTAGGAGTAGGGGGAAGGACTATGGCTACACCTTC. This chain joins TRBV7-8 and TRBJ1-2; possibly TRBD1 for D (6 bases). CDR3 size: 16 residues. Germline V gene lookup returns CDR1 SGHVS and CDR2 FQNEAQ. V gave up 5 bases and J gave up 3 bases, with 19 bases separating them.

The J gene is TRBJ1-5, the V gene TRBV2; 10 bases are a match to TRBD1. V was clipped by 8 bases and J by 4 bases; unmatched bases: 5. Per the germline V gene, CDR1 is SNHLY and CDR2 is FYNNEI. The CDR3 totals 14 residues. CDR3 residues: CASGWDRGNQPQHF. The CDR3 region has the DNA TGTGCCAGCGGGTGGGACAGGGGTAATCAGCCCCAGCATTTT.

This chain connects TRBV7-3 to TRBJ2-1; 9 bases fit TRBD1. After removal of 4 bases from V and 6 bases from J, the junction contained 7 bases not matched to a gene. This CDR3 comprises 15 residues. CDR1 SGHTA and CDR2 FQGTGA come from the germline V gene. For the CDR3, the DNA is TGTGCCAGCAGCTACGGGACAGGGCCTACCAATGAGCAGTTCTTC. Translated: CASSYGTGPTNEQFF.

V usage is TRBV6-1 and J usage is TRBJ1-6; 9 bases are shared with TRBD1. Germline lookup yields CDR1 MNHNS and CDR2 SASEGT. With V trimmed by 3 bases and J by 8 bases, 11 bases remained unmatched. This CDR3 is built from 17 residues. CDR3 residues: CASSDGSGTGNYSPLHF. The CDR3 DNA sequence: TGTGCCAGCAGTGATGGATCCGGGACAGGGAATTATTCACCCCTCCACTTT.

The CDR3 is CASSAGYVASGYTF. The CDR3 nucleotides are TGTGCCAGCAGCGCAGGGTATGTTGCGAGTGGCTACACCTTC. The chain carries TRBV11-2 and TRBJ1-2; a weak D match, TRBD1 (5 bases). Germline V lookup: CDR1 SGHAT, CDR2 FQNNGV. Trimming shortened V by 5 bases and J by 7 bases, and 17 bases separated the two germline ends. CDR3 size: 14 residues.

The V and J genes are TRBV28 and TRBJ1-3; D might be TRBD1 (6 bases). The CDR3 covers 14 residues. Trimming left V 5 bases short and J 4 bases short, with 12 bases between. Germline V gives CDR1 MDHEN, CDR2 SYDVKM. CDR3 protein: CASSPTGRGNTIYF. The CDR3 nucleotides read TGTGCCAGCAGTCCCACAGGGAGAGGAAACACCATATATTTT.

The genes are TRBV27 and TRBJ2-1; 8 nucleotides agree with TRBD2. This CDR3 spans 16 amino acids. V gave up 2 bases and J gave up 7 bases; unmatched junction bases: 10. Germline-derived CDR1 and CDR2 are MNHEY and SMNVEV (reference sequence). This chain's CDR3 is CASSLGGSGRGNEQFF. CDR3 bases: TGTGCCAGCAGTTTAGGGGGAAGCGGGAGAGGGAATGAGCAGTTCTTC.

The chain recombines TRBV3-1 (or the pseudogene TRBV3-2) with TRBJ2-3; TRBD2 aligns across 11 bases. The CDR3 is 18 residues long. After removal of 1 base from V and 3 bases from J, the junction contained 9 bases not matched to a gene. The germline V gene has CDR1 LGHDT and CDR2 YNNKEL (reference sequence). The CDR3: CASSQAPRLAGTTDTQYF. CDR3 in DNA: TGTGCCAGCAGCCAAGCCCCCCGACTAGCGGGAACGACAGATACGCAGTATTTT.

V gene TRBV12-5 combines with J gene TRBJ2-2, with TRBD1 matching 7 bases. CDR3 length: 17 amino acids. The germline V gene has CDR1 LGHNT and CDR2 FRNRAP. V trimming: 1 base; J trimming: 3 bases; junction bases outside the gene matches: 8. CDR3 sequence reads: CASGLGDRVRHTGELFF. The CDR3 nucleotides are TGTGCTAGTGGTTTGGGAGACAGGGTAAGGCACACCGGGGAGCTGTTTTTT.

The V gene is TRBV5-1, the J gene TRBJ2-2; D is uncertain. The CDR3 runs to 14 residues. The V and J ends lost 0 bases and 4 bases respectively, with 7 bases between them. CDR1 and CDR2 (germline): SGHRS, YFSETQ. The CDR3 DNA is TGCGCCAGCAGCTTGGAAATCTCCACCGGGGAGCTGTTTTTT. It translates to CASSLEISTGELFF.

In this sample, this clone turned up a few times. The chain uses TRBV6-5 and TRBJ2-7, with D tentatively TRBD2 (5 bases). The germline gives CDR1 MNHEY, CDR2 SVGAGI. With 10 bases removed from V and 4 bases from J, the gap between germline ends came to 14 bases. The CDR3 length is 12 residues. CDR3 loop: CAKGPGGYEQYV. CDR3 nucleotide sequence: TGTGCCAAAGGACCCGGAGGTTACGAGCAGTACGTC.

This sequence joins TRBV18 and TRBJ1-6; no clear D gene. Germline V lookup: CDR1 KGHSH, CDR2 LQKENI. V was shortened by 3 bases and J by 9 bases, with 15 bases between the two germline ends. This CDR3 region has 15 residues. The CDR3 is CASSPTTARSSPLHF. CDR3 nucleotide sequence: TGTGCCAGCTCACCTACTACGGCCCGATCTTCACCCCTCCACTTT.